The 20 T cell receptor beta chains below come from one sample, sequenced in a study of T cells in women clearing cervical HPV infection. Measured with immunoSEQ multiplex PCR; TCRdb has only the in-frame clones, and not every one. The sample table includes roughly 34,000 clones. The specimen sequenced was blood buffy coat. These receptors all stem from a woman between 18 and 75 years old with a cervical HPV16 infection that either progressed to CIN3+ or cleared (not recorded which).

Of note for this clone: Read data end 3 residues before the CDR3 end; the end is taken from the germline J gene. The chain combines TRBV7-9 with TRBJ1-5; D uncertain. The CDR3 is made up of 12 amino acids. The germline V gene encodes CDR1 SEHNR and CDR2 FQNEAQ (reference sequence). The sequenced CDR3 bases are TGTGCCAGCAGCAAAACCACAGATCCC. Translation gives CASSKTTDP. From start to end, the CDR3 is CASSKTTDPQHF.

CDR3 residues: CASSPPKGSIYF. CDR3 DNA, as far as it was read: TGTGCCAGCTCACCACCGAAGGGGTCC. This chain links TRBV18 with TRBJ1-3; tentative D call: TRBD1 (5 bases). The observed sequence ends 3 residues before the CDR3 terminus, with the missing tail filled in from the germline J gene. CDR1 and CDR2 from the germline V gene are KGHSH and LQKENI. CDR3 size: 12 residues.

In regard to this clone: The read gets to within 3 residues of the CDR3 end, and the germline J gene fills in the rest. The chain carries TRBV7-3 and TRBJ2-3, with a tentative D call TRBD1 (5 bases). Germline CDR1 reads SGHTA; CDR2 reads FQGTGA. V was trimmed by 1 base and J by 6 bases, leaving 8 bases between them. The CDR3 has 13 amino acids. The part of the CDR3 DNA that was read is TGTGCCAGCAGCTTAAGACCAGGGGATACG. It translates to CASSLRPGDT. In full, the CDR3 reads CASSLRPGDTQYF.

As to this clone: From the germline J gene comes the end of the CDR3, since the read stops 3 residues before it. The chain recombines TRBV6-1 with TRBJ2-7; 9 bases match TRBD1. This CDR3 comprises 15 residues. CDR1 and CDR2 (germline): MNHNS, SASEGT. Unmatched junction bases numbered 12, after V lost 8 bases and J lost 4 bases. The CDR3 loop is CASGVGSTGGYEQYF. The covered CDR3 bases are TGTGCCAGCGGTGTTGGTTCGACAGGGGGGTACGAG.

As concerns this clone: The DNA ends 3 residues before the CDR3 does, and the rest of the CDR3 is filled in from the germline J gene. The V call is TRBV5-1, the J call TRBJ1-4; D possibly corresponds to TRBD1 (5 bases). The CDR3 sequence is 15 residues long. Germline lookup yields CDR1 SGHRS and CDR2 YFSETQ. The CDR3: CASSLDGHDNSPLFF. The covered CDR3 bases are TGCGCCAGCAGCTTGGATGGACATGATAATTCACCA.

Notes on this clone: The read ends 3 residues before the CDR3 terminus; that terminus is restored from the germline J gene. This chain links TRBV4-1 with TRBJ2-2; TRBD1 might be the D (5 bases). This CDR3 region has 14 residues. The germline V gene has CDR1 MGHRA and CDR2 YSYEKL. Between the trimmed V and J ends, which lost 8 bases and 6 bases, there was a span of 16 bases. Partial CDR3 DNA: TGCGCCAGCTCTTGGCAGGGTGAATCCGGGGAG. This encodes CASSWQGESGE. The whole CDR3 protein reads CASSWQGESGELFF.

Turning to this clone: The read halts 3 residues ahead of the CDR3 end, with the missing end drawn from the germline J gene. V usage is TRBV18 and J usage is TRBJ1-1, with D maybe TRBD1 (6 bases). Germline V gene data show CDR1 as KGHSH and CDR2 as LQKENI. V was shortened by 3 bases and J by 4 bases, with 12 bases between the two germline ends. The CDR3 length is 14 residues. The CDR3 loop reads CASSPLTGSTEAFF. The covered CDR3 bases are TGTGCCAGCTCACCTTTGACAGGTAGCACTGAA.

About this clone itself: The missing CDR3 end, 3 residues past where the read stops, is filled in from the germline J gene. The V gene is TRBV7-2, the J gene TRBJ2-7; 8 positions agree with TRBD1. Germline values: CDR1 SGHTA, CDR2 FQGNSA. The ends lost 5 bases at V and 0 bases at J; junction bases unmatched: 6. This CDR3 is 15 amino acids long. The CDR3 region is CASSRPGTGSYEQYF. CDR3 bases read: TGTGCCAGCAGCCGACCCGGGACAGGCTCCTACGAG.

On this clone: The observed sequence ends 3 residues before the CDR3 terminus, with the missing tail filled in from the germline J gene. This chain links TRBV14 with TRBJ1-1; 10 positions match TRBD1. Germline CDR1 is SGHDN and CDR2 is FVKESK. The trim removed 1 base at V and 2 bases at J, leaving 1 base unmatched. The length of the CDR3 is 15 residues. CDR3 region: CASSQGTGGNTEAFF. The sequenced part of the CDR3 DNA is TGTGCCAGCAGCCAAGGGACAGGGGGAAACACTGAA.

As regards this clone: The sequenced fragment ends 3 residues before the CDR3 boundary, so the rest is inferred from the germline J gene. J is TRBJ1-6 and V is TRBV4-1; D is unresolved. This CDR3 region has 14 residues. Trimming removed 1 base from V and 7 bases from J, with 8 bases in between. Germline V gene data show CDR1 as MGHRA and CDR2 as YSYEKL. CDR3 in amino acids: CASSQALRNSPLHF. The sequenced CDR3 bases are TGCGCCAGCAGCCAAGCTCTACGGAATTCACCC.

The CDR3 sequence: CASIGTGGSDYTF. The sequenced part of the CDR3 DNA is TGTGCCAGTATTGGGACAGGAGGTTCCGAC. The chain uses TRBV19 and TRBJ1-2; 8 nucleotides match TRBD1. The read gets to within 3 residues of the CDR3 end, and the germline J gene fills in the rest. The V gene's germline CDR1 is LNHDA and CDR2 SQIVND (reference sequence). There are 13 residues in the CDR3.

Concerning this clone itself: The read falls 3 residues short of the CDR3 end, and the missing part is taken from the germline J gene. This rearrangement joins TRBV12-3 or TRBV12-4 to TRBJ2-7, with D perhaps TRBD1 (5 bases). The CDR3 extends over 13 amino acids. Trimming pared 3 bases from V and 5 bases from J, leaving 11 bases between. CDR3 bases read: TGTGCCAGCAGTTTGAATGGCAGGGACGAG. Protein: CASSLNGRDE. The CDR3, in full, reads CASSLNGRDEQYF.

A word on this clone: The observed sequence ends 3 residues before the CDR3 terminus, with the missing tail filled in from the germline J gene. This chain links TRBV6-4 with TRBJ2-3, with D possibly being TRBD1 or TRBD2 (5 bases each). V lost 3 bases and J lost 4, with 8 bases in between. The CDR3 totals 13 residues. CDR1 is MRHNA, CDR2 SNTAGT, per germline. The CDR3 here is CASSEQGADTQYF. CDR3 DNA (partial): TGTGCCAGCAGTGAGCAGGGAGCAGATACG.

The CDR3 DNA, read in part, is TGTGCCAGTAGTCCCCCGGGGGGTTACACTGAA. Protein product: CASSPPGGYTE. The whole CDR3 is CASSPPGGYTEAFF. The chain has TRBV19 and TRBJ1-1; TRBD1 might be the D (5 bases). Read sequence stops 3 residues before the CDR3 end, and the germline J gene provides the missing end. The CDR3 runs 14 residues. CDR1 LNHDA and CDR2 SQIVND come from the germline V gene (reference sequence). V shed 5 bases and J shed 3 bases, with 13 bases lying between them.

Comment on this clone: The read halts 3 residues ahead of the CDR3 end, with the missing end drawn from the germline J gene. V usage is TRBV6-2 or TRBV6-3 and J usage is TRBJ1-3; 7 nucleotides agree with TRBD1. The V and J ends lost 9 bases and 0 bases, in that order; junction bases with no gene match: 2. The CDR3 is 13 amino acids. Germline-derived CDR1 and CDR2 are MNHEY and SVGEGT. This CDR3 is CARGQFSGNTIYF. The covered CDR3 bases are TGTGCCAGGGGACAGTTCTCTGGAAACACC.

As to this clone: Read sequence stops 3 residues before the CDR3 end, and the germline J gene provides the missing end. This chain links TRBV2 with TRBJ1-1, with 9 bases identical to TRBD1. Germline values: CDR1 SNHLY, CDR2 FYNNEI. The CDR3 is 15 residues long. The part of the CDR3 DNA that was read is TGTGCCAGCATCGAGGTGAAAGGAGGACAGGGGGAA. It codes for CASIEVKGGQGE. The entire CDR3 is CASIEVKGGQGEAFF.

Comments on this clone: The read is 3 residues too short to cover the CDR3 end, so that end is filled in from the germline J gene. V gene TRBV7-2 combines with J gene TRBJ2-7; 10 nucleotides align to TRBD2. This CDR3 contains 15 residues. V shed 2 bases and J 5 bases; nucleotides not matched to a gene: 6. The V gene's germline CDR1 is SGHTA and CDR2 FQGNSA. The DNA read from the CDR3 is TGTGCCAGCAGCTTAACTAGCGGGGCGCAAAACGAG. Translation: CASSLTSGAQNE. Given in full, the CDR3 is CASSLTSGAQNEQYF.

A remark on this clone: The DNA ends 3 residues before the CDR3 does, and the rest of the CDR3 is filled in from the germline J gene. This chain connects TRBV10-3 to TRBJ1-5; TRBD1 is a possible D gene (6 bases). Germline CDR1 and CDR2: ENHRY and SYGVKD. V was shortened by 2 bases and J by 0 bases, with 8 bases between the two germline ends. The CDR3 length is 15 residues. The CDR3 is CAISEGQNSNQPQHF. The part of the CDR3 DNA that was read is TGTGCCATCAGTGAGGGACAGAATAGCAATCAGCCC.

As to this clone: The read terminates 3 residues before the CDR3 end, so the remaining end is supplied by the germline J gene. V and J are TRBV7-2 and TRBJ1-4; weak D call: TRBD1 (6 bases). Germline CDR1 reads SGHTA; CDR2 reads FQGNSA. The CDR3 runs 15 residues. Trimming cost V 5 bases and J 3 bases, with 13 bases left between them. The sequenced CDR3 bases are TGTGCCAGCAGCCTATCAGGGGCCTCTAATGAAAAA. It translates to CASSLSGASNEK. The whole CDR3 reads CASSLSGASNEKLFF.

Concerning this clone: The read terminates 3 residues before the CDR3 end, so the remaining end is supplied by the germline J gene. The rearrangement joins TRBV14 to TRBJ2-7; 8 bases match TRBD2. The germline V gene has CDR1 SGHDN and CDR2 FVKESK. V shed 4 bases and J 5 bases; nucleotides not matched to a gene: 10. The CDR3 spans 15 residues. The CDR3 here is CASSLFTGGPNEQYF. The CDR3 bases that were read are TGTGCCAGCAGCCTATTTACGGGGGGGCCCAACGAG. Variable domain in full (rest from reference TRBV14 and TRBJ2-7): EAGVTQFPSHSVIEKGQTVTLRCDPISGHDNLYWYRRVMGKEIKFLLHFVKESKQDESGMPNNRFLAERTGGTYSTLKVQPAELEDSGVYFCASSLFTGGPNEQYFGPGTRLTVT.